The subject of this entry is one TCR beta chain. Its antigen is unidentified. CDR3 size: 13 residues. V lost 2 bases and J 6 bases, leaving 10 bases between the germline ends. From germline, CDR1 is SGHRS and CDR2 YFSETQ. Time point defined: after dendritic cell vaccination, including at tumor progression/relapse. Input was approximately 2.2 ug genomic DNA, or all available if less. Amplification used 60 V beta primers and 13 J beta primers. Assay used: immunoSEQ multiplex PCR; TCRdb lists only in-frame clones, some missing. The sample consists of tens of thousands of clones, about 89% of them appearing once. This sample was taken from a study of glioma-infiltrating T cells after dendritic cell vaccination. Study in general: Monocyte-derived dendritic cells, cultured 7 to 8 days with IL-4 and GM-CSF, were pulsed with autologous tumor lysate.

Study-level points and caveats: Patients with more pretreatment TILs had longer time to progression and survival.

This TCR was recovered from a human donor with glioblastoma. Specimen: blood, collected after dendritic cell vaccination. The rearrangement joins TRBV5-1 to TRBJ2-3, with D possibly being TRBD2 (5 bases). The CDR3 is CASSFGEQDTQYF. The CDR3 DNA is TGCGCCAGCAGCTTCGGGGAACAGGATACGCAGTATTTT.